The sequence of this T cell receptor (beta chain) was determined in a study of T cells in pancreatic ductal adenocarcinoma. Surgery without prior neoadjuvant therapy was the treatment of the selected pancreatic ductal adenocarcinoma patients. Clones were sequenced by immunoSEQ multiplex PCR, and TCRdb holds only the in-frame ones, with some missing. This table has 8,500 to 9,500 clones, around nine tenths appearing once. As regards this clone: Its specificity is unknown.

Study conclusions and caveats: The resected pancreatic cancer cohort was biased toward the minority with early-stage disease.

The V gene's germline CDR1 is MNHEY and CDR2 SVGAGI. With 0 bases removed from V and 7 bases from J, the gap between germline ends came to 10 bases. CDR3 length: 14 residues. Sequenced sample: PBMCs. The rearrangement joins TRBV6-5 to TRBJ1-5; perhaps TRBD1 as D (5 bases). This receptor was taken from a human donor with pancreatic ductal adenocarcinoma. As DNA, the CDR3 is TGTGCCAGCAGTTACTCTACGGGGGACCAGCCCCAGCATTTT. It codes for CASSYSTGDQPQHF.